A selection of T cell receptor beta chains follows, all from one sample in a study of technical replicates of blood from a few donors. Libraries were prepared by immunoSEQ multiplex PCR; TCRdb keeps only in-frame clonotypes and omits some of them. The sample yields more than 65,000 clones, just over 95% seen once. Material: T cells isolated from PBMCs. These receptors were obtained from a human donor in good health. Each CDR3 is given with its conserved first and last residue. The D gene is left open where the match is weak. Not all rows give a size; the values are once, few, many and, for expanded clones, a class.

TRBJ1-5 | TRBD1 | TRBV6-6 | once | CASWDRGVVGNQPQHF | TGTGCCAGCTGGGACAGGGGAGTCGTTGGCAATCAGCCCCAGCATTTT
TRBJ2-7 | - | TRBV5-5 | - | CASSLWGDEQYF | TGTGCCAGCAGCTTGTGGGGCGACGAGCAGTACTTC
TRBJ1-4 | - | TRBV9 | - | CASSSLGREDEKLFF | TGTGCCAGCAGCTCCCTCGGCAGGGAGGATGAAAAACTGTTTTTT
TRBJ1-5 | - | TRBV2 | - | CASKVYQRENQPQHF | TGTGCCAGCAAAGTTTATCAAAGGGAGAATCAGCCCCAGCATTTT
TRBJ2-5 | - | TRBV6-5 | - | CASFASWETQYF | TGTGCCAGCTTTGCCAGTTGGGAGACCCAGTACTTC
TRBJ1-1 | TRBD1 | TRBV4-1 | - | CASSLLTGGNTEAFF | TGCGCCAGCAGCCTCCTGACAGGGGGGAACACTGAAGCTTTCTTT
TRBJ1-3 | TRBD1 | TRBV6-5 | - | CASLGDRAGNTIYF | TGTGCCAGCCTAGGGGACAGGGCTGGAAACACCATATATTTT
TRBJ2-7 | TRBD1 | TRBV30 | - | CAWDKIDRAWEQYF | TGTGCCTGGGATAAAATCGACAGGGCCTGGGAGCAGTACTTC
TRBJ2-7 | - | TRBV7-2 | - | CASSLNGWEPLYEQYF | TGTGCCAGCAGCTTAAATGGGTGGGAGCCCCTCTACGAGCAGTACTTC
TRBJ2-1 | - | TRBV28 | once | CASSPTLESSYNEQFF | TGTGCCAGCAGCCCTACGCTTGAAAGCTCCTACAATGAGCAGTTCTTC
TRBJ2-7 | TRBD2 | TRBV27 | - | CASSTWKAGRGEQYF | TGTGCCAGCAGTACTTGGAAAGCGGGACGGGGAGAGCAGTACTTC
TRBJ2-7 | TRBD2 | TRBV9 | - | CASSPGLASYEQYF | TGTGCCAGCAGCCCGGGACTAGCCTCCTACGAGCAGTACTTC
TRBJ2-1 | TRBD2 | TRBV4-3 | - | CASSQLQRELDNEQFF | TGCGCCAGCAGCCAACTTCAGCGGGAGCTTGACAATGAGCAGTTCTTC
TRBJ1-1 | - | TRBV25-1 | - | CASSDVGQGTPEAFF | TGTGCCAGCAGTGACGTGGGGCAGGGCACACCTGAAGCTTTCTTT
TRBJ2-7 | - | TRBV19 | - | CASSSREIEQYF | TGTGCCAGTAGTAGCAGGGAAATCGAGCAGTACTTC
TRBJ2-3 | TRBD2 | TRBV7-6 | - | CASSLGGGSGSPDTQYF | TGTGCCAGCAGCTTAGGAGGTGGTAGCGGGAGTCCGGATACGCAGTATTTT
TRBJ2-7 | TRBD2 | TRBV7-2 | - | CASSLAPTSGNREQYF | TGTGCCAGCAGCTTAGCGCCAACTAGCGGGAATAGGGAGCAGTACTTC
TRBJ1-2 | - | TRBV7-9 | - | CASSLADRGGGYTF | TGTGCCAGCAGCTTAGCGGACAGAGGCGGTGGCTACACCTTC
TRBJ1-1 | TRBD1 | TRBV18 | - | CASSRTNRGGNTEAFF | TGTGCCAGCTCAAGGACAAACAGGGGTGGGAACACTGAAGCTTTCTTT
TRBJ2-1 | TRBD2 | TRBV4-3 | - | CASSGLAGVSGSDEQFF | TGCGCCAGCAGCGGACTAGCGGGAGTTTCGGGTTCGGACGAGCAGTTCTTC
TRBJ2-7 | TRBD1 | TRBV2 | - | CASRGTGDYEQYF | TGTGCCAGCAGAGGGACAGGGGACTACGAGCAGTACTTC
TRBJ2-7 | - | TRBV9 | - | CASSVYGSYEQYF | TGTGCCAGCAGCGTATACGGCTCCTACGAGCAGTACTTC
TRBJ1-1 | TRBD1 | TRBV9 | - | CASSVEGTGGSEAFF | TGTGCCAGCAGCGTAGAAGGGACAGGGGGTTCTGAAGCTTTCTTT
TRBJ2-5 | TRBD2 | TRBV11-2 | - | CASSQTSGSGETQYF | TGTGCCAGCAGCCAAACTAGCGGGAGTGGAGAGACCCAGTACTTC
TRBJ2-7 | - | TRBV6-4 | - | CARDGGIGYEQYF | TGTGCCAGAGATGGCGGGATCGGATACGAGCAGTACTTC
TRBJ1-2 | - | TRBV7-3 | - | CASSPNGGANGYTF | TGTGCCAGCAGCCCTAACGGAGGGGCGAATGGCTACACCTTC
TRBJ2-2 | TRBD1 | TRBV4-2 | - | CASSQGDRGVAGELFF | TGTGCCAGCAGCCAGGGGGACAGGGGAGTGGCCGGGGAGCTGTTTTTT
TRBJ1-5 | TRBD1 | TRBV2 | - | CARGTAINQPQHF | TGTGCCAGAGGGACAGCCATCAATCAGCCCCAGCATTTT
TRBJ1-3 | - | TRBV19 | - | CATTTGSGNTIYF | TGTGCCACCACGACAGGCTCTGGAAACACCATATATTTT
TRBJ2-3 | TRBD1 | TRBV7-2 | - | CASSGDREADTQYF | TGTGCCAGCAGCGGGGACAGGGAGGCAGATACGCAGTATTTT
TRBJ1-1 | - | TRBV28 | - | CASTSTEAFF | TGTGCCAGCACCTCCACTGAAGCTTTCTTT
TRBJ2-7 | TRBD2 | TRBV27 | - | CASSLGAGEIYEQYF | TGTGCCAGCAGTTTAGGAGCGGGAGAAATATACGAGCAGTACTTC
TRBJ2-7 | - | TRBV21-1 | - | CASSKGTSGRAGSYEQYF | TGTGCCAGCAGCAAAGGGACTAGCGGGAGGGCCGGGAGTTACGAGCAGTACTTC
TRBJ2-2 | TRBD2 | TRBV6-6 | - | CASSPPGLADGELFF | TGTGCCAGCAGTCCCCCGGGACTAGCAGACGGGGAGCTGTTTTTT
TRBJ2-2 | TRBD1 | TRBV10-1 | - | CASSLGGAGTGELFF | TGCGCCAGCAGTTTAGGGGGCGCCGGAACCGGGGAGCTGTTTTTT
TRBJ2-6 | TRBD1 | TRBV7-2 | - | CASSLEGRGRTGANVLTF | TGTGCCAGCAGCTTAGAAGGCAGGGGGCGTACGGGGGCCAACGTCCTGACTTTC
TRBJ2-1 | - | TRBV29-1 | once | CSVTLGNEQFF | TGCAGCGTTACACTAGGCAATGAGCAGTTCTTC
TRBJ2-7 | TRBD1 | TRBV6-5 | - | CASSQTGTYEQYF | TGTGCCAGCAGTCAGACAGGGACCTACGAGCAGTACTTC
TRBJ1-1 | - | TRBV29-1 | - | CSVRGNTEAFF | TGCAGCGTTCGGGGAAACACTGAAGCTTTCTTT
TRBJ1-2 | TRBD1 | TRBV6-1 | - | CATAGTGDGYTF | TGTGCCACGGCCGGGACAGGGGATGGCTACACCTTC
TRBJ2-6 | - | TRBV2 | - | CASSEQGGANVLTF | TGTGCCAGCAGTGAACAGGGTGGGGCCAACGTCCTGACTTTC
TRBJ2-7 | - | TRBV4-2 | - | CASSQDIRGAKGTYEQYF | TGTGCCAGCAGCCAAGATATCCGGGGGGCCAAGGGAACCTACGAGCAGTACTTC
TRBJ2-7 | - | TRBV27 | - | CASSLQGLVYEQYF | TGTGCCAGCAGTTTGCAGGGGCTTGTATACGAGCAGTACTTC
TRBJ2-3 | TRBD2 | TRBV7-8 | - | CASSPNGPLAGEGDTQYF | TGTGCCAGCAGCCCCAACGGCCCGCTAGCGGGAGAGGGAGATACGCAGTATTTT
TRBJ2-7 | TRBD1 | TRBV27 | - | CASSLYRGSEQYF | TGTGCCAGCAGTTTATACAGGGGATCCGAGCAGTACTTC
TRBJ1-1 | TRBD1 | TRBV7-3 | - | CASSLQGQGDTEAFF | TGTGCCAGCAGCTTGCAGGGACAGGGGGACACTGAAGCTTTCTTT
TRBJ1-5 | TRBD1 | TRBV28 | - | CASSDRGTSNQPQHF | TGTGCCAGCAGCGACAGGGGGACGAGCAATCAGCCCCAGCATTTT
TRBJ1-3 | TRBD1 | TRBV5-1 | - | CASSPDRAGNTIYF | TGCGCCAGCAGCCCGGACAGGGCCGGAAACACCATATATTTT
TRBJ1-2 | - | TRBV27 | - | CASSWGPQGSYTF | TGTGCCAGCAGTTGGGGACCGCAGGGGAGCTACACCTTC
TRBJ2-5 | - | TRBV7-9 | - | CASSLEVGRQETQYF | TGTGCCAGCAGCTTAGAGGTGGGCAGACAAGAGACCCAGTACTTC
TRBJ2-1 | TRBD2 | TRBV19 | - | CASSLGLAGNEQFF | TGTGCCAGTAGTCTAGGACTAGCTGGCAATGAGCAGTTCTTC
TRBJ1-1 | - | TRBV7-9 | - | CASSLFSGIDTEAFF | TGTGCCAGCAGCTTATTTTCCGGGATTGATACTGAAGCTTTCTTT